Detailed here is one T cell receptor beta chain. The data derive from a study of blood T cell repertoires in COVID-19. Background on the study: Sites in the United States, Italy and Spain provided acute and convalescent COVID-19 samples. Sources were T cells, B-cell-depleted T cells, or PBMCs; the material itself was cDNA or gDNA.

Per the original data handling: Reference gene primer amplification gave nucleated cell count estimates. Clones were sequenced by immunoSEQ multiplex PCR, and TCRdb holds only the in-frame ones, with some missing. The DNA was the basis for D and trimming; V, J and clone size are from that table. The sample yields 200,000 to 250,000 clones, roughly 81% seen once. Per germline, CDR1 MDHEN and CDR2 SYDVKM. The CDR3 has 15 residues. The germline V and J ends were trimmed by 5 bases and 0 bases, with 11 bases remaining between them. The chain uses TRBV28 and TRBJ1-3, with D unresolved. The sequenced sample was peripheral blood. The TCR sequence derives from a man aged 45-65 years who had recovered from COVID-19. This CDR3 reads CASSLTSTSGNTIYF. The CDR3 nucleotides read TGTGCCAGCAGTCTCACTTCAACCTCTGGAAACACCATATATTTT.